A single sample is the source of the 17 T cell receptor beta chains below, sequenced in a study of neurological immune-mediated disorders. One entry per CDR3 protein results from TCRdb running MiXCR on the 5' RACE reads. The sample lists 30,000 to 40,000 distinct CDR3 sequences; almost 7.5% were seen once. The sequencing sample was made of PBMCs. The receptors derive from a woman aged 40-49 years in good health.

This clonotype was observed many times. This chain uses TRBV12-3 or TRBV12-4 with TRBJ2-3, with 11 positions matching TRBD1. V was pared by 6 bases and J by 5 bases, with 7 bases of the junction left unmatched. The CDR3 contains 15 residues. CDR3 in DNA: TGTGCCAGCAGCCCCCGGACAGGGGGCGTAGATACGCAGTATTTT. It yields the protein CASSPRTGGVDTQYF.

This clonotype was observed at least ten times. This chain connects TRBV9 to TRBJ1-2; 10 bases match TRBD1. This CDR3 has 17 amino acids. In germline, CDR1 is SGDLS, CDR2 YYNGEE. V lost 0 bases and J lost 2; bases outside the gene matches: 7. CDR3 amino acids: CASSVGIEGQGNYGYTF. CDR3 in DNA: TGTGCCAGCAGCGTAGGAATTGAGGGACAGGGGAACTATGGCTACACCTTC.

This chain connects TRBV15 to TRBJ2-1, with 12 positions matching TRBD2. V gave up 10 bases and J gave up 4 bases; unmatched junction bases: 14. Per the germline V gene, CDR1 is LNHNV and CDR2 is YYDKDF (reference sequence). There are 17 residues in the CDR3. CDR3 nucleotides: TGTGCCAGCAGAGAGCCTCTAGCGGGAGGGAATTACAATGAGCAGTTCTTC. Amino acid sequence: CASREPLAGGNYNEQFF.

By share, this clonotype ranks as medium-sized (0.01 to 0.1%). The CDR3 DNA reads TGTGCCAGCCGACCGTCGAGCTCCTACAATGAGCAGTTCTTC. Protein: CASRPSSSYNEQFF. The chain is built from TRBV12-3 or TRBV12-4 and TRBJ2-1; D is ambiguous. V lost 8 bases and J lost 0, with 11 bases in between. This CDR3 has 14 residues.

This clonotype was seen at least ten times. The chain links TRBV6-6 to TRBJ2-7; D is unclear. CDR3 length: 13 residues. Between the trimmed V and J ends, which lost 4 bases and 2 bases, there was a span of 9 bases. Germline-derived CDR1 and CDR2 are MNHNY and SVGAGI (reference sequence). The CDR3 region has the DNA TGTGCCAGCAGTTCCAATTCACCCTACGAGCAGTACGTC. Protein product: CASSSNSPYEQYV.

This clonotype has a count of ten or more. J is TRBJ2-5 and V is TRBV29-1; D gene unclear. The germline CDR1 and CDR2 sequences are SQVTM and ANQGSEA. CDR3 length: 10 amino acids. Trimming left V 6 bases short and J 2 bases short, with 4 bases between. The CDR3 reads CSVVQETQYF. The CDR3 DNA is TGCAGCGTAGTTCAAGAGACCCAGTACTTC.

The sample holds many counts of this clonotype. The rearrangement uses TRBV12-3 or TRBV12-4 and TRBJ2-3; tentatively, D is TRBD1 or TRBD2 (6 bases each). The germline V and J ends were trimmed by 7 bases and 3 bases, with 14 bases remaining between them. The CDR3 consists of 14 residues. In nucleotides, the CDR3 is TGTGCCAGCACTGAAAGGGGGGAGACAGATACGCAGTATTTT. Its translation: CASTERGETDTQYF.

This clonotype occurred many times. The CDR3 sequence: CASSLVAGAQKETQYF. The CDR3 bases are TGCGCCAGCAGCTTGGTCGCAGGAGCTCAAAAAGAGACCCAGTACTTC. This sequence joins TRBV5-1 and TRBJ2-5, with D unclear. The CDR3 spans 16 residues. Germline CDR1 reads SGHRS; CDR2 reads YFSETQ. The V gene lost 0 bases and the J gene lost 3 bases, with 15 bases spanning the gap.

As for this clonotype: The junction differs from germline at one of its ends, possibly a read error. The chain uses TRBV10-3 and TRBJ1-2; 8 bases are shared with TRBD1. Looked up from germline, CDR1 is ENHRY and CDR2 is SYGVKD. This CDR3 has 13 amino acids. The CDR3 nucleotides read TGTGCCATCGGGTCAGGGGGCGGCTATGGCTGCACCTTC. Translating gives CAIGSGGGYGCTF.

A remark on this clonotype: A much larger clone differs by one base, so this may be a read error. The gene calls are TRBV10-3 and TRBJ1-4; unclear D gene. CDR3 length: 14 residues. The germline CDR1 and CDR2 sequences are ENHRY and SYGVKD. CDR3 bases: TGTGCCATCAAGGGTGCTTCGCCGAGGGAAAAACAGTTTTTT. As protein: CAIKGASPREKQFF.

The chain links TRBV14 to TRBJ2-7; 7 bases match TRBD2. Germline values: CDR1 SGHDN, CDR2 FVKESK. This CDR3 has 12 residues. DNA of the CDR3: TGTGTCAGTGGGCTAGCGGCTTACGAGCAGTACTTC. Residues: CVSGLAAYEQYF.

The sample holds many counts of this clonotype. V gene TRBV14 combines with J gene TRBJ1-6, with 10 bases identical to TRBD1. This CDR3 spans 15 amino acids. Germline CDR1 reads SGHDN; CDR2 reads FVKESK. V shed 4 bases, J shed 7 bases, and the junction held 4 bases outside the gene matches. CDR3 protein: CASSRGTGENSPLHF. DNA of the CDR3: TGTGCCAGCAGCCGAGGGACAGGGGAAAATTCACCCCTCCACTTT.

Ten or more counts support this clonotype. V gene TRBV3-1 combines with J gene TRBJ2-4; 10 bases match TRBD2. The germline V gene has CDR1 LGHDT and CDR2 YNNKEL (reference sequence). The J segment lost 10 bases and the V segment lost 3 bases, leaving 9 bases of the junction unmatched. This CDR3 is built from 15 residues. As DNA, the CDR3 is TGTGCCAGCAGCCAGTCTAGCGGGGGCGGGAGAATTCAGTACTTC. As protein: CASSQSSGGGRIQYF.

The rearrangement uses TRBV14 and TRBJ2-2, with D unresolved. The germline V gene encodes CDR1 SGHDN and CDR2 FVKESK. V was pared by 0 bases and J by 9 bases, with 11 bases between. This CDR3 spans 14 amino acids. As DNA, the CDR3 is TGTGCCAGCAGCCAAGAACTAAGAGCATGGGAGCTGTTTTTT. Its translation: CASSQELRAWELFF.

This clonotype occurred many times. The J gene is TRBJ1-1, the V gene TRBV20-1, with 7 nucleotides matching TRBD1. V was clipped by 0 bases and J by 4 bases; unmatched bases: 8. Germline V gene sequence: CDR1 DFQATT, CDR2 SNEGSKA (reference sequence). CDR3 size: 15 residues. DNA of the CDR3: TGCAGTGCTAGAGACCCGACAGGGAGGGCCACTGAAGCTTTCTTT. This sequence encodes CSARDPTGRATEAFF.

Many counts were recorded for this clonotype. V usage is TRBV6-5 and J usage is TRBJ2-2; D remains unclear. Trimming left V 7 bases short and J 5 bases short, with 11 bases between. The germline V gene has CDR1 MNHEY and CDR2 SVGAGI. The CDR3 contains 13 residues. The CDR3: CASTADRTGELFF. The CDR3, as DNA: TGTGCCAGCACCGCGGATAGAACCGGGGAGCTGTTTTTT.

This clonotype was counted ten times or more. The genes are TRBV3-1 and TRBJ2-7; 13 bases line up with TRBD2. CDR1 and CDR2 (germline): LGHDT, YNNKEL (reference sequence). The CDR3 has 15 residues. Trimming cost V 4 bases and J 3 bases; bases outside gene matches: 3. The CDR3 reads CASSPGLAGSYEQYF. The CDR3 DNA reads as TGTGCCAGCAGCCCGGGACTAGCGGGGAGCTACGAGCAGTACTTC.